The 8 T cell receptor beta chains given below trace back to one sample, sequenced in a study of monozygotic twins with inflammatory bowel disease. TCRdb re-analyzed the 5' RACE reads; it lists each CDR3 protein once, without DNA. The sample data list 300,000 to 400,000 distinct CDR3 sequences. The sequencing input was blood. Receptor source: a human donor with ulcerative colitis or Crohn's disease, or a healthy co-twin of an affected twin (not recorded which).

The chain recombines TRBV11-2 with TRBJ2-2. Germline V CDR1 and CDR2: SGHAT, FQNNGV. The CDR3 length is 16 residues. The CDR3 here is CASSQQERINTGELFF.

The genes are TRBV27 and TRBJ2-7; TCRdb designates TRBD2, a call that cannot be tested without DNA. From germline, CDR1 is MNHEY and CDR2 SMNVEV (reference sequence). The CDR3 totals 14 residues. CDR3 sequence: CASSPVYSGNEQYF.

The CDR3 region is CSASVETGQTIYF. The chain links TRBV20-1 to TRBJ1-3; absent DNA, TCRdb's TRBD1 call cannot be checked. The germline CDR1 and CDR2 sequences are DFQATT and SNEGSKA (reference sequence). The CDR3 length is 13 residues.

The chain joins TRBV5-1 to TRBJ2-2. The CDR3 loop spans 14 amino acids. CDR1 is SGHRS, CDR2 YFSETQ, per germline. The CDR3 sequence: CASSLDFGPGELFF. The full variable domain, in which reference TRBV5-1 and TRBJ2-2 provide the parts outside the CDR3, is KAGVTQTPRYLIKTRGQQVTLSCSPISGHRSVSWYQQTPGQGLQFLFEYFSETQRNKGNFPGRFSGRQFSNSRSEMNVSTLELGDSALYLCASSLDFGPGELFFGEGSRLTVL.

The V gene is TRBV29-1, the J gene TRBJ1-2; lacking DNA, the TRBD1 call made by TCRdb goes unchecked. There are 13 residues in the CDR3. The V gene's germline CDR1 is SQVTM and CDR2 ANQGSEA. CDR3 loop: CSVEVPPNYGYTF.

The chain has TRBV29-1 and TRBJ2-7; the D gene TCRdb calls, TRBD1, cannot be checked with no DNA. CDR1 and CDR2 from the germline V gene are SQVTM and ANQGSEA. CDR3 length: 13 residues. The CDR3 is CSVDPGKNYEQYF.

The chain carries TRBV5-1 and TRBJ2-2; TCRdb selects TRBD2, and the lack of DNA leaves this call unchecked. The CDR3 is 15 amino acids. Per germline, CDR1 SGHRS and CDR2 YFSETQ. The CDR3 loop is CASSLVGAGAGELFF.

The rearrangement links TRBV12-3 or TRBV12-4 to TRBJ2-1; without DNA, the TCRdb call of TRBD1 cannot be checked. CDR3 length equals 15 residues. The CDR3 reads CASSTGANSYNEQFF.